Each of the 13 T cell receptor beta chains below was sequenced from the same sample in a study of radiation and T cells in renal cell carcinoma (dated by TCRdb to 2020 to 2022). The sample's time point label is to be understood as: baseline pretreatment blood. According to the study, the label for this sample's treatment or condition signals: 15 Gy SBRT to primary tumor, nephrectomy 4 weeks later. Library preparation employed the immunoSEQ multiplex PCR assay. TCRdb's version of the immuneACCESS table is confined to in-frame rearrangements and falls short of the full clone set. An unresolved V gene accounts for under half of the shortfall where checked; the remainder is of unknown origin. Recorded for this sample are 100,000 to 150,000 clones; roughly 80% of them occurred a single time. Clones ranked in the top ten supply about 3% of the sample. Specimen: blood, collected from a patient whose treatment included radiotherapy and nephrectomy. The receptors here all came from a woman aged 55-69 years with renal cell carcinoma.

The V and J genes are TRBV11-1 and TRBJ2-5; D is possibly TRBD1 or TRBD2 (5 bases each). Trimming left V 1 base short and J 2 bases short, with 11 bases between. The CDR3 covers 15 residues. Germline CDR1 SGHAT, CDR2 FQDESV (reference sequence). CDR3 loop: CASSLVGPGQETQYF. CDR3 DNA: TGTGCCAGCAGCTTAGTGGGACCGGGGCAAGAGACCCAGTACTTC. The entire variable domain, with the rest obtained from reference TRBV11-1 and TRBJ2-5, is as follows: EAEVAQSPRYKITEKSQAVAFWCDPISGHATLYWYRQILGQGPELLVQFQDESVVDDSQLPKDRFSAERLKGVDSTLKIQPAELGDSAMYLCASSLVGPGQETQYFGPGTRLLVL.

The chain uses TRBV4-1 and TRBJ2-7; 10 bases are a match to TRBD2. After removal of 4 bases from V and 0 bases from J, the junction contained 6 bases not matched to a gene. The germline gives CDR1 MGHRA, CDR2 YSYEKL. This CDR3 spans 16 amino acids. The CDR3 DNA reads TGCGCCAGCAGCCCTATAGCGGGAGGCACCTCCTACGAGCAGTACTTC. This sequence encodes CASSPIAGGTSYEQYF.

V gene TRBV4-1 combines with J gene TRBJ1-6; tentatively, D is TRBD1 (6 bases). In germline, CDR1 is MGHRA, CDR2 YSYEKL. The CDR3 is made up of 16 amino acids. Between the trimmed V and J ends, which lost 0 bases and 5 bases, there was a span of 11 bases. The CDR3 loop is CASSQDPGVNNSPLHF. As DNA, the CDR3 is TGCGCCAGCAGCCAAGATCCAGGGGTTAATAATTCACCCCTCCACTTT.

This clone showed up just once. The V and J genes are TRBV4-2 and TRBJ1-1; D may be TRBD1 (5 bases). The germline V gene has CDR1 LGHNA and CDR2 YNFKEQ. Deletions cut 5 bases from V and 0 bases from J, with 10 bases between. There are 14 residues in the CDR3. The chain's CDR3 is CASSLDTMNTEAFF. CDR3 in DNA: TGTGCCAGCAGCTTGGACACAATGAACACTGAAGCTTTCTTT.

CDR3 coding DNA: TGTGCCAGCAGCGCGTCTAGCGGGGCCTACTACGAGCAGTACTTC. Amino acid sequence: CASSASSGAYYEQYF. The chain is built from TRBV5-4 and TRBJ2-7; 9 bases are a match to TRBD2. This CDR3 has 15 amino acids. The junction had 8 bases not matched to a gene; V was cut back by 4 bases and J by 3 bases. Germline-derived CDR1 and CDR2 are SGHNT and YYREEE (reference sequence). Full variable domain (outside the CDR3, taken from reference TRBV5-4 and TRBJ2-7): ETGVTQSPTHLIKTRGQQVTLRCSSQSGHNTVSWYQQALGQGPQFIFQYYREEENGRGNFPPRFSGLQFPNYSSELNVNALELDDSALYLCASSASSGAYYEQYFGPGTRLTVT.

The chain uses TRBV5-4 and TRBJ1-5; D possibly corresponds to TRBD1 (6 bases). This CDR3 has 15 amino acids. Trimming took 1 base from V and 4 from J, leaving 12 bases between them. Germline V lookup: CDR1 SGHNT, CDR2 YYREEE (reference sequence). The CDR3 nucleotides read TGTGCCAGCAGCTTGATCTTCAGGGGTAATCAGCCCCAGCATTTT. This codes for CASSLIFRGNQPQHF. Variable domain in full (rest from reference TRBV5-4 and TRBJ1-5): ETGVTQSPTHLIKTRGQQVTLRCSSQSGHNTVSWYQQALGQGPQFIFQYYREEENGRGNFPPRFSGLQFPNYSSELNVNALELDDSALYLCASSLIFRGNQPQHFGDGTRLSIL.

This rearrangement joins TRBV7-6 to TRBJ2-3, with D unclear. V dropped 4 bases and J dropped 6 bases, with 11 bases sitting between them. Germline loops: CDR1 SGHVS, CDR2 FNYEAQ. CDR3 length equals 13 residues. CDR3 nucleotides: TGTGCCAGCAGCTCCGGAAACGCTGATACGCAGTATTTT. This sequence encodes CASSSGNADTQYF.

In DNA, the CDR3 is TGTGCCAGCAGTTACTCTCGTTGGGCTAGCGGTTACGAGCAGTACTTC. Protein sequence: CASSYSRWASGYEQYF. This chain joins TRBV6-5 and TRBJ2-7; 7 bases are a match to TRBD2. The CDR3 has 16 amino acids. J was trimmed by 4 bases and V by 0 bases; bases with no gene match: 9. CDR1 is MNHEY, CDR2 SVGAGI, per germline.

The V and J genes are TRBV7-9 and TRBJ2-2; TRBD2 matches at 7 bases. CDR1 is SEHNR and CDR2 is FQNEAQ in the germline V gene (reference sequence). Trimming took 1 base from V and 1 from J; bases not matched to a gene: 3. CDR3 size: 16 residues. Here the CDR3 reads CASSLEGGRNTGELFF. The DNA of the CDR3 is TGTGCCAGCAGCTTAGAAGGCGGGAGGAACACCGGGGAGCTGTTTTTT. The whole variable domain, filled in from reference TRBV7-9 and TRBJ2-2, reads DTGVSQNPRHKITKRGQNVTFRCDPISEHNRLYWYRQTLGQGPEFLTYFQNEAQLEKSRLLSDRFSAERPKGSFSTLEIQRTEQGDSAMYLCASSLEGGRNTGELFFGEGSRLTVL.

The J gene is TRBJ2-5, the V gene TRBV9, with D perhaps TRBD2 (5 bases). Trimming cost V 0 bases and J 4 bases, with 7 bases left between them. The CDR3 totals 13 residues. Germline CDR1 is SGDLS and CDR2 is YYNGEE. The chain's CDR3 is CASSVGELETQYF. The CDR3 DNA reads TGTGCCAGCAGCGTAGGGGAGTTAGAGACCCAGTACTTC.

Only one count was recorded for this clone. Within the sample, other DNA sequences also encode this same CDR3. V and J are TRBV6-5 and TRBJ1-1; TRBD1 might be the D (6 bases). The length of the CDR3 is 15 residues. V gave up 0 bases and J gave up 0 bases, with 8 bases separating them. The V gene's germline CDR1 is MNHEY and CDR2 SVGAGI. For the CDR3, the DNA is TGTGCCAGCAGTTACTCAACAGGGTTGAACACTGAAGCTTTCTTT. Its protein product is CASSYSTGLNTEAFF.

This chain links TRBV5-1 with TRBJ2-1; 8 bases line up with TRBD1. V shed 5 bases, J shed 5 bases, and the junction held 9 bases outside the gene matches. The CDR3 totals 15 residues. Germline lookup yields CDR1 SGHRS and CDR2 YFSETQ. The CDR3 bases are TGCGCCAGCAGGGGCCTCCAGACAGGGGACAATGAGCAGTTCTTC. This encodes CASRGLQTGDNEQFF. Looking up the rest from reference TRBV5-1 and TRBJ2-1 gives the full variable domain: KAGVTQTPRYLIKTRGQQVTLSCSPISGHRSVSWYQQTPGQGLQFLFEYFSETQRNKGNFPGRFSGRQFSNSRSEMNVSTLELGDSALYLCASRGLQTGDNEQFFGPGTRLTVL.

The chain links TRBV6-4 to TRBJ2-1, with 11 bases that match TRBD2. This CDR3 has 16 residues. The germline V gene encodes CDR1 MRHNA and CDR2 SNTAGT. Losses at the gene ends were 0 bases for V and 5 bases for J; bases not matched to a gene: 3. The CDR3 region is CASSDSSGGGDNEQFF. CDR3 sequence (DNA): TGTGCCAGCAGTGACTCTAGCGGGGGGGGCGACAATGAGCAGTTCTTC.